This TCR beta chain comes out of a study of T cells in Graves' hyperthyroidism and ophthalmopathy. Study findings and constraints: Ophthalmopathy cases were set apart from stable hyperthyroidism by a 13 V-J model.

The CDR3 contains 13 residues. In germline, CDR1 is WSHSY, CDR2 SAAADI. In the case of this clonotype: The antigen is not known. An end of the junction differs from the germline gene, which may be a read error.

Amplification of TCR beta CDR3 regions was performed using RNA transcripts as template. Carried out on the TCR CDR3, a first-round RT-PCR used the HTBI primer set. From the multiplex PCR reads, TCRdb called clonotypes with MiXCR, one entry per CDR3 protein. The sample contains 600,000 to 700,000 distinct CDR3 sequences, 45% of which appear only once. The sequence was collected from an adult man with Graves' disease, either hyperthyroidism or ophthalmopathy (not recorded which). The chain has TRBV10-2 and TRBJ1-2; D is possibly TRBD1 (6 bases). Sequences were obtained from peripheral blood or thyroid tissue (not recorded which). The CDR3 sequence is CASTSGQYYGYTF. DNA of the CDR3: TGTGCCAGCACCAGTGGACAGTACTATGGCTACACCTTC.